The next 16 T cell receptor beta chains were all read from a single sample in a study of vaccination and CD4 T cells after COVID-19. Regarding treatment: approximately nine-day PBMC culture with coronavirus spike peptide pools or control peptides (ViraFEST assay). CD4+ T cells that came from the unexposed donor were collected before the COVID-19 pandemic (2011-2018). With the Oncomine TCR Beta short-read assay, DNA from cultured CD4+ T cells was sequenced. Via MiXCR, TCRdb re-called the PCR reads, giving one row per CDR3 protein. The repertoire includes about 8,300 distinct CDR3 sequences, 30% to 45% of them detected once, and under 35% sits in the top ten. Their specific antigens are unknown. The sample was CD4+ T cells from blood, cultured in vitro. All receptors derive from a human donor in good health.

This clonotype was recorded a few times. The rearrangement uses TRBV19 and TRBJ2-5, with TRBD2 identical over 7 bases. The germline gives CDR1 LNHDA, CDR2 SQIVND (reference sequence). V lost 5 bases, J lost 1 base, and 1 base stayed unmatched. This CDR3 is 13 amino acids long. In DNA form, the CDR3 reads TGTGCCAGTAGTCCGGGGGGCCAAGAGACCCAGTACTTC. Its translation: CASSPGGQETQYF. Together with reference TRBV19 and TRBJ2-5, the CDR3 gives the full variable domain: DGGITQSPKYLFRKEGQNVTLSCEQNLNHDAMYWYRQDPGQGLRLIYYSQIVNDFQKGDIAEGYSVSREKKESFPLTVTSAQKNPTAFYLCASSPGGQETQYFGPGTRLLVL.

The rearrangement joins TRBV7-6 to TRBJ2-2, with TRBD1 matching over 9 bases. Trimming took 5 bases from V and 6 from J; bases not matched to a gene: 7. There are 15 residues in the CDR3. From germline, CDR1 is SGHVS and CDR2 FNYEAQ. The CDR3 region has the DNA TGTGCCAGCAGCCCCGGGACAGGGCGGGCCGGGGAGCTGTTTTTT. Protein product: CASSPGTGRAGELFF.

This clonotype was seen more than once but under ten times. This chain connects TRBV20-1 to TRBJ1-2; perhaps TRBD1 as D (5 bases). The V end was cut by 6 bases, the J end by 4 bases, with 12 bases between. CDR1 is DFQATT, CDR2 SNEGSKA, per germline (reference sequence). The CDR3 has 12 amino acids. The CDR3 DNA is TGCAGTGCCAGGGATCACATCTATGGCTACACCTTC. Translation gives CSARDHIYGYTF.

The sample holds a few counts of this clonotype. The CDR3 sequence is CASSLEYGNNSPLHF. The CDR3 coding sequence is TGTGCCAGCAGTTTAGAGTACGGCAATAATTCACCCCTCCACTTT. The rearrangement uses TRBV27 and TRBJ1-6; D unclear. In germline, CDR1 is MNHEY, CDR2 SMNVEV (reference sequence). This CDR3 region has 15 residues. The V end lost 2 bases, the J end lost 5 bases, and 10 bases lay between the germline ends.

This clonotype showed up just once. The chain carries TRBV5-1 and TRBJ2-7; no clear D. The CDR3 totals 11 residues. Germline lookup yields CDR1 SGHRS and CDR2 YFSETQ. The V gene lost 2 bases and the J gene lost 4 bases, with 4 bases spanning the gap. CDR3 in amino acids: CASSLRYEQYF. CDR3 bases: TGCGCCAGCAGCTTAAGGTACGAGCAGTACTTC.

This clonotype has only a few counts. For the CDR3, the DNA is TGTGCCAGCAGCCTCAGAGACCAGCCCCAGCATTTT. Translation: CASSLRDQPQHF. The chain is built from TRBV7-9 and TRBJ1-5; D unresolved. The CDR3 is made up of 12 amino acids. CDR1 and CDR2 (germline): SEHNR, FQNEAQ (reference sequence). With 5 bases removed from V and 7 bases from J, the gap between germline ends came to 9 bases.

This rearrangement joins TRBV20-1 to TRBJ1-5, with D perhaps matching TRBD1 (5 bases). V lost 6 bases, J lost 2 bases, and 17 bases lay in between. Per the germline V gene, CDR1 is DFQATT and CDR2 is SNEGSKA (reference sequence). This CDR3 has 15 amino acids. CDR3 sequence reads: CSAREGRVGNQPQHF. CDR3 coding DNA: TGCAGTGCCCGAGAGGGGAGGGTTGGCAATCAGCCCCAGCATTTT.

This clonotype was found once. The V and J genes are TRBV14 and TRBJ1-5, with 8 bases fitting TRBD1. The length of the CDR3 is 18 residues. The germline CDR1 and CDR2 sequences are SGHDN and FVKESK. The V gene end was trimmed by 4 bases and the J gene end by 2 bases; junction bases not matched to a gene: 13. The chain's CDR3 is CASSLLDRGSFGNQPQHF. The CDR3 nucleotides are TGTGCCAGCAGCCTCCTCGACAGGGGCAGTTTTGGCAATCAGCCCCAGCATTTT.

J is TRBJ2-3 and V is TRBV20-1; D not certain. From germline, CDR1 is DFQATT and CDR2 SNEGSKA (reference sequence). The CDR3 consists of 13 residues. The V end lost 5 bases, the J end lost 6 bases, and 15 bases lay between the germline ends. CDR3 DNA sequence: TGCAGTGCTTTCTCCCTCAATATGGATACGCAGTATTTT. Its protein product is CSAFSLNMDTQYF.

This chain uses TRBV15 with TRBJ2-2; D unclear. CDR3 length: 12 amino acids. With 8 bases removed from V and 5 bases from J, the gap between germline ends came to 9 bases. CDR1 is LNHNV, CDR2 YYDKDF, per germline (reference sequence). The CDR3 DNA follows: TGTGCCACCGGGTTGTGGACCGGGGAGCTGTTTTTT. It specifies CATGLWTGELFF.

This clonotype has more than one count but fewer than ten. The rearrangement uses TRBV7-3 and TRBJ2-1; 8 positions agree with TRBD2. CDR3 size: 16 residues. Germline CDR1 reads SGHTA; CDR2 reads FQGTGA. V trimming: 8 bases; J trimming: 4 bases; junction bases outside the gene matches: 13. Written as DNA, the CDR3 is TGTGCCAGCGGATTATACGGGGGGGCTTTATACAATGAGCAGTTCTTC. Translated: CASGLYGGALYNEQFF.

The chain couples TRBV10-3 to TRBJ1-2; D remains ambiguous. Germline V gene sequence: CDR1 ENHRY, CDR2 SYGVKD. The germline V and J ends were trimmed by 8 bases and 3 bases, with 13 bases remaining between them. There are 13 residues in the CDR3. The CDR3 DNA reads TGTGCCATCGATTCCGATCGGTACTATGGCTACACCTTC. Its translation is CAIDSDRYYGYTF.

This sequence joins TRBV6-5 and TRBJ2-2; D unresolved. The CDR3 consists of 15 residues. The germline V gene encodes CDR1 MNHEY and CDR2 SVGAGI. V was cut by 4 bases and J by 2 bases, with 11 bases left in between. CDR3 loop: CASSFTTLNTGELFF. CDR3 DNA sequence: TGTGCCAGCAGTTTTACGACACTTAACACCGGGGAGCTGTTTTTT.

This clonotype has just a few counts. The genes are TRBV7-3 and TRBJ1-2, with 8 nucleotides matching TRBD1. The length of the CDR3 is 16 residues. Germline V lookup: CDR1 SGHTA, CDR2 FQGTGA. Trimming removed 8 bases from V and 8 bases from J; junction bases left unmatched: 19. CDR3 protein: CASSKTHTGGRDGYTF. For the CDR3, the DNA is TGTGCCAGCTCGAAAACCCACACAGGGGGGAGGGACGGCTACACCTTC.

Comments on this clonotype: A junction boundary mismatches the germline segment, possibly from a read error. The CDR3 region has the DNA TGTGCTAGCAGCTTAAACCGTCAGAATGAGCAGTTCTTC. It encodes CASSLNRQNEQFF. The chain joins TRBV7-7 to TRBJ2-1; D unclear. The CDR3 runs 13 residues. Germline loops: CDR1 SSHAT, CDR2 FNYEAQ (reference sequence). Combining the CDR3 with reference TRBV7-7 and TRBJ2-1 gives the whole variable domain GAGVSQSPRYKVTKRGQDVTLRCDPISSHATLYWYQQALGQGPEFLTYFNYEAQPDKSGLPSDRFSAERPEGSISTLTIQRTEQRDSAMYRCASSLNRQNEQFFGPGTRLTVL.

V and J are TRBV30 and TRBJ2-5, with D unclear. Trimming removed 2 bases from V and 4 bases from J, with 11 bases in between. The CDR3 spans 13 residues. Germline V gene sequence: CDR1 GTSNPN, CDR2 SVGIG (reference sequence). The CDR3 region has the DNA TGTGCCTGGAGTTTTGGGTTTCCAGAGACCCAGTACTTC. Amino acid sequence: CAWSFGFPETQYF.